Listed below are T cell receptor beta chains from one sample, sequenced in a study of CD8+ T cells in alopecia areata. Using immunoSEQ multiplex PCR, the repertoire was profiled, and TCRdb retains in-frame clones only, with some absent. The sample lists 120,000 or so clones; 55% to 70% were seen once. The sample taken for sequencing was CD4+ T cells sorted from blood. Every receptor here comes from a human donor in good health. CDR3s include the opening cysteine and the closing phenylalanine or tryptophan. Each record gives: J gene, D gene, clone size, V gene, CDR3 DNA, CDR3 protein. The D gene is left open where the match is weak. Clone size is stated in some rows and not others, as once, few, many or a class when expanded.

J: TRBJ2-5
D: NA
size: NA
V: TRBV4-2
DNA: TGTGCCAGCAGCCAAGAAACTGAACAGCACCAAGAGACCCAGTACTTC
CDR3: CASSQETEQHQETQYF

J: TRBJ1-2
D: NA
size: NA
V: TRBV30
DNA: TGTGCCTCCACGGGGGTTCGATACTATGGCTACACCTTC
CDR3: CASTGVRYYGYTF

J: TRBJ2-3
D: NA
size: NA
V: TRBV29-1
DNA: TGCAGCGCAGAAGGGACAGATACGCAGTATTTT
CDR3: CSAEGTDTQYF

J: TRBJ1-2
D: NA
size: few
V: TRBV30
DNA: TGTGCCTGGAGTGGGGTAGGGGGCTATGGCTACACCTTC
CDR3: CAWSGVGGYGYTF

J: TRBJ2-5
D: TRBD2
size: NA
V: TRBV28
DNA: TGTGCCAGCAGTTTTAGCGGGGCCCAAGAGACCCAGTACTTC
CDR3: CASSFSGAQETQYF

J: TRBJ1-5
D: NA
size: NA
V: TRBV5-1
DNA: TGCGCCAGCAGCCCGGACGGACAGACCAATCAGCCCCAGCATTTT
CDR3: CASSPDGQTNQPQHF

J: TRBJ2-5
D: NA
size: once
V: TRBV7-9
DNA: TGTGCCAGCAGCGCATCCGGGATTCAAGAGACCCAGTACTTC
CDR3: CASSASGIQETQYF

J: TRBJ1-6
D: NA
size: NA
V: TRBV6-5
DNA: TGTGCCAGCAGTTACGAGGGGAATTCACCCCTCCACTTT
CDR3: CASSYEGNSPLHF

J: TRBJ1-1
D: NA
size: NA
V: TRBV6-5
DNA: TGTGCCAGCAACCCCCGTGCGACAGTGAACACTGAAGCTTTCTTT
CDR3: CASNPRATVNTEAFF

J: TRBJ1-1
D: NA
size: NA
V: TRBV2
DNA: TGTGCCAGCAGTGAATGGCCCTCACAAGCTTTCTTT
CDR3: CASSEWPSQAFF

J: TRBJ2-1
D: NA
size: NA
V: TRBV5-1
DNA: TGCGCCAGCAGCGTGACAGACAATGAGCAGTTCTTC
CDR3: CASSVTDNEQFF

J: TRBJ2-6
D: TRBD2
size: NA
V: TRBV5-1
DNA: TGCGCCAGCAGCTTGGCCGGACTAGCGAGGACCGGGGCCAACGTCCTGACTTTC
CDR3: CASSLAGLARTGANVLTF

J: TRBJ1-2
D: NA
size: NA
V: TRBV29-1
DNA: TGCAGCCTGTTTGAGTACAACGACTATGGCTACACCTTC
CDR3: CSLFEYNDYGYTF

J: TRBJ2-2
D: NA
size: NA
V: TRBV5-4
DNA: TGTGCCAGCAGCGCAGAAGGAGGACTTTCGAACACCGGGGAGCTGTTTTTT
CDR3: CASSAEGGLSNTGELFF

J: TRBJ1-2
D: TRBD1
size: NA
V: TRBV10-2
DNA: TGCGCCACTCAAGTCGACAGGGAAGGCTATGGCTACACCTTC
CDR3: CATQVDREGYGYTF

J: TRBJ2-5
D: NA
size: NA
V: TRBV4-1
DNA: TGCGCCAGCAACCGGGCCCGAGGGGAGACCCAGTACTTC
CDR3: CASNRARGETQYF

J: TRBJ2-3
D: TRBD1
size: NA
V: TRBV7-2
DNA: TGTGCCAGCAGCCCCAGGGGGCGTACTAGCACAGATACGCAGTATTTT
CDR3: CASSPRGRTSTDTQYF

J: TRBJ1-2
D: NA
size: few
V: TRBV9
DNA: TGTGCCAGCAGCGACGTCGGGACAAACTATGGCTACACCTTC
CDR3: CASSDVGTNYGYTF

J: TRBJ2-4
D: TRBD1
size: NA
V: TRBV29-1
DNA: TGCAGCGTTGGAGAGGGACAGGGGAACATTCAGTACTTC
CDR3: CSVGEGQGNIQYF

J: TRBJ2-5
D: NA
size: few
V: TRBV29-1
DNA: TGCAGCGTTGTCATAGAGACCCAGTACTTC
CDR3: CSVVIETQYF

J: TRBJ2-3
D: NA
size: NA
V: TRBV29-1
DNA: TGCAGCGTCACGGTAGCTAGCACAGATACGCAGTATTTT
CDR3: CSVTVASTDTQYF

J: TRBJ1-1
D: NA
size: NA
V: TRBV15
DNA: TGTGCCACCAGCAGAGATCGGGTACGCGCTGAAGCTTTCTTT
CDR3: CATSRDRVRAEAFF

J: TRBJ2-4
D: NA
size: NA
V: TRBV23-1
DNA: TGCGCCAGCAGTCAAATCGTGGGTGGGTGTCAGGGTACAGAAAACATTCAGTACTTC
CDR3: CASSQIVGGCQGTENIQYF

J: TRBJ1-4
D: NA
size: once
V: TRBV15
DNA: TGTGCCACCAGCAGGACTCCTGGGACTGAAAAACTGTTTTTT
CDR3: CATSRTPGTEKLFF

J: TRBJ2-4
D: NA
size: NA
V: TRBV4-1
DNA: TGCGCCAGCAGCCAAGGCTCGGGGACCAAAAACATTCAGTACTTC
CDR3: CASSQGSGTKNIQYF

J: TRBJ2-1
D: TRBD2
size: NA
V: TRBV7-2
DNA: TGTGCCAGCAGCTTCACTAGCGGGGAAAAGGCTGAGCAGTTCTTC
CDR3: CASSFTSGEKAEQFF

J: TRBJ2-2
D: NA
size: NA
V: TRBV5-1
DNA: TGCGCCAGCAGCCCCGGGTCTAACACCGGGGAGCTGTTTTTT
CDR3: CASSPGSNTGELFF

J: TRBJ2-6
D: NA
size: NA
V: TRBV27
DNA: TGTGCCAGCCGCCCCTACCCTCCTGGGGCCAACGTCCTGACTTTC
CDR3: CASRPYPPGANVLTF

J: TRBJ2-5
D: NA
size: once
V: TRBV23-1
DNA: TGCGCCAGCAGTCAGGGACATTACCAAGAGACCCAGTACTTC
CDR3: CASSQGHYQETQYF

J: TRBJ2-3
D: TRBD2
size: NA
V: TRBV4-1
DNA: TGCGCCAGCAGCCCACTAGCGGGGGGGCAATCAGATACGCAGTATTTT
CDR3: CASSPLAGGQSDTQYF

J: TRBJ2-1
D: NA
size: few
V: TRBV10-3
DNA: TGTGCCATCAGTGAGGAAGGCAAGAATGAGCAGTTCTTC
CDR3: CAISEEGKNEQFF